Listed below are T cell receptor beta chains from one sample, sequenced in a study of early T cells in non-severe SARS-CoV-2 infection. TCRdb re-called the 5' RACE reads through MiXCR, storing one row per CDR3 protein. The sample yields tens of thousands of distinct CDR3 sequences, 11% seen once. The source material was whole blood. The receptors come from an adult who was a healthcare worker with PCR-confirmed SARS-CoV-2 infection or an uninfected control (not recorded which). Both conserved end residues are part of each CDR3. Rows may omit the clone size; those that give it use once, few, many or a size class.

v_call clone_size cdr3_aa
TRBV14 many CASSQDLPLQADTQYF
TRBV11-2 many CASSGLRQETQYF
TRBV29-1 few CSVERQGGEQYF
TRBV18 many CASSRTNTEAFF
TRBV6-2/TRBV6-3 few CASRPLAGGQNEQFF
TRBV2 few CASSKAGGPHEQYF
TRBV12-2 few CASRFEGRSGELFF
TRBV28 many CASRDTQYF
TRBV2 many CASSSLGGGVGSPQHF
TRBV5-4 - CASSLGQGAPETQYF
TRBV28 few CASKVNTEAFF
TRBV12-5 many CAPRWSVRGCGNEQFF
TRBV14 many CASSNSPGETQYF
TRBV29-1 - CSVTLGVEQFF
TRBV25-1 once CASSEVAGQYTF
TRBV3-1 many CASSPAGTVTGYTF
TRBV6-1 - CASTTGLSQETQYF
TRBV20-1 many CSARVGTDDGYTF
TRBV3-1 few CASSHPSLFQETQYF
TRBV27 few CASSFMGISGEQFF
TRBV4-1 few CASSPGLAPYEQYF
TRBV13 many CASSQLAGGPSADEQYF
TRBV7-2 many CASSASGGAGYTQYF
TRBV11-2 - CASSLITAWREQFF
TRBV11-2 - CASSLRPINEQFF
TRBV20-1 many CSVLSGTSGYNEQFF
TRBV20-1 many CSARPDNTDTQYF
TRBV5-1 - CASSFPRVLGRDAYEQYF
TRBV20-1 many CSAVGQKDHQPQHF
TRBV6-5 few CASRTPQGNTEAFF
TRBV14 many CASSHPPSGTQETQYF
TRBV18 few CASSNAAQETQYF
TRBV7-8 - CASSLVPTGTAYEQYF
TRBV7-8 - CATSLQATGGNTIYF
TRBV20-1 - CSARGAGTTSYEQYF
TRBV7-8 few CASSPRKGEQYF
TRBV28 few CASSTHYEQYF
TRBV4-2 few CASSFPSSGFEKLFF
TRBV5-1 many CASCSRDLTDTQYF
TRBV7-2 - CASSLGSGYTF
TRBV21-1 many CASSKERGGGRTGYSVFMNTEAFF
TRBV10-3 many CAIRGTQETQYF
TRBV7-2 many CASSLMRDRGSEQYF
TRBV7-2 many CASSLWPSTYNEQFF
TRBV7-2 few CASSQNRGNTGELFF
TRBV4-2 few CASSQESASGGAGELFF
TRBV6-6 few CAIEARVSGLAKNIQYF
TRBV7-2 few CASSVRSGTSTDTQYF
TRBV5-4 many CASSLARDRQFF
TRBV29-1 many CSVVRGKAFF
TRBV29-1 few CSVEGQGNTEAFF
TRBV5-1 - CASSFGGLAGAQETQYF
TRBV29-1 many CSVAGQEIYSNQPQHF
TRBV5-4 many CASSPGQILSNNEQFF